What follows are 25 T cell receptor beta chains derived from one specimen sequenced in a study of cytomegalovirus exposure and HLA in healthy donors. The PCR made use of 60 Vbeta and 13 Jbeta primers. Repertoires were generated with immunoSEQ multiplex PCR, while TCRdb's copy carries only in-frame clones and drops some. Here the sample spans 120,000 to 150,000 clones, 80% to 85% being singletons. Sequenced input: PBMCs. Receptor source: a woman aged 25-40 years in good health and CMV-seronegative.

This chain uses TRBV7-9 with TRBJ2-1; TRBD2 aligns across 11 bases. CDR1 is SEHNR and CDR2 is FQNEAQ in the germline V gene (reference sequence). With 6 bases clipped from V and 4 bases from J, the junction kept 8 bases outside the gene matches. This CDR3 contains 16 residues. DNA for the CDR3: TGTGCCAGCAGTCTTAGCGGGGGGGCCCGGTACAATGAGCAGTTCTTC. This sequence encodes CASSLSGGARYNEQFF.

There are a few counts of this clone. The chain couples TRBV6-1 to TRBJ1-4; no clear D. The CDR3 is made up of 15 amino acids. Germline V gene data show CDR1 as MNHNS and CDR2 as SASEGT. V was shortened by 4 bases and J by 0 bases, with 9 bases between the two germline ends. CDR3 amino acids: CASSVFSSTNEKLFF. The CDR3 bases are TGTGCCAGCAGTGTCTTCAGTTCAACTAATGAAAAACTGTTTTTT.

The chain combines TRBV4-1 with TRBJ2-5; 8 nucleotides agree with TRBD1. In germline, CDR1 is MGHRA, CDR2 YSYEKL. J lost 3 bases, V lost 2 bases, and 8 bases had no gene match. This CDR3 contains 16 residues. This CDR3 reads CASSQPGTGAEETQYF. The CDR3 nucleotides are TGCGCCAGCAGCCAACCCGGGACAGGTGCGGAAGAGACCCAGTACTTC.

Points on this clone: Other DNA sequences of this sample code for an identical CDR3. J is TRBJ2-5 and V is TRBV6-1, with D perhaps TRBD1 (6 bases). V was trimmed by 1 base and J by 5 bases, leaving 11 bases between them. Per the germline V gene, CDR1 is MNHNS and CDR2 is SASEGT. The CDR3 is 14 amino acids. Here the CDR3 reads CASSEGGRGETQYF. In DNA, the CDR3 is TGTGCCAGCAGTGAAGGAGGTAGGGGGGAGACCCAGTACTTC.

This chain links TRBV7-9 with TRBJ2-1; D perhaps matches TRBD1 (6 bases). Per the germline V gene, CDR1 is SEHNR and CDR2 is FQNEAQ (reference sequence). The length of the CDR3 is 14 residues. V lost 3 bases and J 8 bases, leaving 14 bases between the germline ends. The CDR3 region has the DNA TGTGCCAGCAGCTTTCAAGCAGGGGCGCATGAGCAGTTCTTC. It is translated as CASSFQAGAHEQFF.

The genes are TRBV11-2 and TRBJ2-7; weak D call: TRBD2 (5 bases). The tail of the sequence fits TRBJ2-1 better, so the J call may be wrong. Germline V gene lookup returns CDR1 SGHAT and CDR2 FQNNGV. The length of the CDR3 is 15 residues. This CDR3 is CASSLVVSVGNEQFF. CDR3 coding DNA: TGTGCCAGCAGCTTAGTGGTTAGCGTAGGCAATGAGCAGTTCTTC.

The chain combines TRBV19 with TRBJ1-5; D might be TRBD1 (5 bases). Per germline, CDR1 LNHDA and CDR2 SQIVND (reference sequence). The CDR3 totals 18 residues. Trimming took 6 bases from V and 0 from J, leaving 21 bases between them. The CDR3, as DNA: TGTGCCAGTAGGGGGGGGTTTCCGACCTCGTATAGCAATCAGCCCCAGCATTTT. It codes for CASRGGFPTSYSNQPQHF.

The CDR3 DNA sequence: TGTGCCAGCAGCTCGCTCCAGGGAGGCTATCAGCCCCAGCATTTT. Amino acids: CASSSLQGGYQPQHF. The rearrangement joins TRBV2 to TRBJ1-5; maybe TRBD1 (5 bases). This CDR3 comprises 15 residues. Trimming cost V 6 bases and J 5 bases, with 17 bases left between them. Germline V lookup: CDR1 SNHLY, CDR2 FYNNEI.

This clone was picked up a small number of times. The chain uses TRBV13 and TRBJ2-7; 13 bases are shared with TRBD2. The CDR3 length is 19 residues. The V segment lost 4 bases and the J segment 5 bases; nucleotides outside the gene matches: 17. The germline V gene has CDR1 PRHDT and CDR2 FYEKMQ (reference sequence). The CDR3 bases are TGTGCCAGCAGCTCCCGCGGAGTACTAGCGGGAGGGCCCTTTCACGAGCAGTACTTC. Translation: CASSSRGVLAGGPFHEQYF.

The rearrangement uses TRBV7-6 and TRBJ1-5; maybe TRBD1 (6 bases). V was clipped by 3 bases and J by 1 base, with 19 bases between them. Germline CDR1 and CDR2: SGHVS and FNYEAQ. The CDR3 is 18 residues long. The CDR3 loop is CASSLLGRGGKSNQPQHF. CDR3 DNA sequence: TGTGCCAGCAGCTTGTTGGGGCGCGGGGGCAAAAGCAATCAGCCCCAGCATTTT.

The rearrangement links TRBV7-9 to TRBJ2-2; D not resolved. The CDR3 sequence is 15 residues long. Germline CDR1 is SEHNR and CDR2 is FQNEAQ (reference sequence). V gave up 3 bases and J gave up 0 bases, with 8 bases separating them. CDR3 nucleotides: TGTGCCAGCAGCTTCCAGGTCGCGAACACCGGGGAGCTGTTTTTT. This gives the protein CASSFQVANTGELFF.

The chain uses TRBV2 and TRBJ2-7; D may be TRBD1 (5 bases). CDR3 length equals 15 residues. The germline V gene has CDR1 SNHLY and CDR2 FYNNEI. Trimming stripped 2 bases from V and 2 bases from J, with 13 bases between. CDR3 nucleotides: TGTGCCAGCAGTGAAAGGGGTCGAGACCCCTACGAGCAGTACTTC. It yields the protein CASSERGRDPYEQYF.

The chain is built from TRBV15 and TRBJ2-3, with 10 bases lining up with TRBD2. This CDR3 is built from 19 residues. Trimming took 1 base from V and 4 from J; bases not matched to a gene: 14. The germline gives CDR1 LNHNV, CDR2 YYDKDF (reference sequence). DNA of the CDR3: TGTGCCACCAGCAGAGGACTGGGACTAGCGACCGATCTGGCAGATACGCAGTATTTT. It specifies CATSRGLGLATDLADTQYF.

The V and J genes are TRBV11-3 and TRBJ2-1, with 10 bases fitting TRBD2. The CDR3 spans 18 residues. Germline values: CDR1 SGHNT, CDR2 YENEEA. After removal of 5 bases from V and 1 base from J, the junction contained 11 bases not matched to a gene. In nucleotides, the CDR3 is TGTGCCAGCAGCCCCGGGGCTAGCGGGAGACTGTCCTACAATGAGCAGTTCTTC. This encodes CASSPGASGRLSYNEQFF.

The chain links TRBV7-2 to TRBJ2-2; no clear D. Germline CDR1 SGHTA, CDR2 FQGNSA. Trimming shortened V by 6 bases and J by 0 bases, and 8 bases separated the two germline ends. The CDR3 sequence is 14 residues long. Here the CDR3 DNA reads TGTGCCAGCAGTTTACCTGCGAACACCGGGGAGCTGTTTTTT. Translated: CASSLPANTGELFF. Together with reference TRBV7-2 and TRBJ2-2, the CDR3 gives the full variable domain: GAGVSQSPSNKVTEKGKDVELRCDPISGHTALYWYRQSLGQGLEFLIYFQGNSAPDKSGLPSDRFSAERTGGSVSTLTIQRTQQEDSAVYLCASSLPANTGELFFGEGSRLTVL.

This clone appeared a few times. The chain employs TRBV5-6 and TRBJ1-1; D gene uncertain. The CDR3 is 14 amino acids. Germline V gives CDR1 SGHDT, CDR2 YYEEEE. V lost 6 bases to trimming and J lost 6 bases, with 18 bases between them. Here the CDR3 reads CASTYDTEVAEAFF. CDR3 nucleotide sequence: TGTGCCAGCACCTACGACACGGAGGTTGCTGAAGCTTTCTTT.

A remark on this clone: Sequence at one end of the junction differs from germline and may be a read error. The chain has TRBV15 and TRBJ1-1, with D perhaps matching TRBD1 (5 bases). This CDR3 is 13 amino acids long. Germline values: CDR1 LNHNV, CDR2 YYDKDF (reference sequence). The chain's CDR3 is CAISEDSNTEAFF. The CDR3, as DNA: TGTGCCATCAGCGAAGACAGTAACACTGAAGCTTTCTTT. Combining the CDR3 with reference TRBV15 and TRBJ1-1 gives the whole variable domain DAMVIQNPRYQVTQFGKPVTLSCSQTLNHNVMYWYQQKSSQAPKLLFHYYDKDFNNEADTPDNFQSRRPNTSFCFLDIRSPGLGDTAMYLCAISEDSNTEAFFGQGTRLTVV.

The rearrangement links TRBV18 to TRBJ1-5; 7 bases line up with TRBD1. The CDR3 consists of 14 residues. Per the germline V gene, CDR1 is KGHSH and CDR2 is LQKENI. V lost 6 bases and J lost 3; bases outside the gene matches: 5. Here the CDR3 DNA reads TGTGCCAGCTCGCCGGGACAGCTCAATCAGCCCCAGCATTTT. Its translation is CASSPGQLNQPQHF.

The rearrangement links TRBV15 to TRBJ1-2; a possible D gene is TRBD1 (5 bases). Germline assignment: CDR1 LNHNV and CDR2 YYDKDF (reference sequence). This CDR3 is 14 amino acids long. V was cut by 3 bases and J by 7 bases, with 15 bases left in between. CDR3 DNA: TGTGCCACCAGCAGGCCGACAGAAAACCTTGGCTACACCTTC. This translates into CATSRPTENLGYTF.

This clone appeared a few times. The chain joins TRBV14 to TRBJ2-7, with a possible D match to TRBD1 (6 bases). V was shortened by 1 base and J by 8 bases, with 12 bases between the two germline ends. The CDR3 contains 13 residues. In germline, CDR1 is SGHDN, CDR2 FVKESK. For the CDR3, the DNA is TGTGCCAGCAGCCAAGGATGGACAGCCAAGCAGTACTTC. Its translation: CASSQGWTAKQYF.

The chain joins TRBV5-1 to TRBJ1-6, with 10 bases identical to TRBD1. Trimming removed 0 bases from V and 11 bases from J; junction bases left unmatched: 8. Germline V gives CDR1 SGHRS, CDR2 YFSETQ. The CDR3 spans 16 residues. CDR3 in DNA: TGCGCCAGCAGCTTGGCAACCGGGACAGGGGTCCCACCCCTCCACTTT. Amino acid sequence: CASSLATGTGVPPLHF.

This clone was counted once. The chain recombines TRBV11-2 with TRBJ2-7; 8 positions agree with TRBD2. CDR1 and CDR2 (germline): SGHAT, FQNNGV. The CDR3 spans 13 residues. Losses at the gene ends were 8 bases for V and 7 bases for J; bases not matched to a gene: 10. The DNA of the CDR3 is TGTGCCAGCCGGGAGGGAGTGTGGAGGGAGCAGTACTTC. Amino acids: CASREGVWREQYF.

This chain joins TRBV15 and TRBJ2-1; unclear D gene. Looked up from germline, CDR1 is LNHNV and CDR2 is YYDKDF (reference sequence). V shed 0 bases and J shed 8 bases, with 8 bases lying between them. The CDR3 is 13 residues long. CDR3 residues: CATSRDRIDEQFF. The CDR3 DNA follows: TGTGCCACCAGCAGAGATCGTATTGATGAGCAGTTCTTC.

The CDR3 nucleotides read TGCGCCAGCAGCTTGGATGGTAGCTCCTATAATTCACCCCTCCACTTT. This codes for CASSLDGSSYNSPLHF. The chain recombines TRBV5-1 with TRBJ1-6, with no clear D. Germline CDR1 reads SGHRS; CDR2 reads YFSETQ. The CDR3 is 16 amino acids. V was shortened by 0 bases and J by 0 bases, with 7 bases between the two germline ends.

This clone has only a few counts. The chain links TRBV5-1 to TRBJ2-7, with 7 bases lining up with TRBD1. The CDR3 extends over 15 amino acids. The germline gives CDR1 SGHRS, CDR2 YFSETQ. With V trimmed by 3 bases and J by 7 bases, 13 bases remained unmatched. In DNA form, the CDR3 reads TGCGCCAGCAGCTATGGGGACAGTTCTCTTGGTGAGCAGTACTTC. Translation gives CASSYGDSSLGEQYF.